The clone carrying this T cell receptor (beta chain) has more than one count but fewer than ten. Authors' methods: Using reference gene primer amplification, nucleated cell counts were estimated. TCRdb's table, derived via immunoSEQ multiplex PCR, lists solely in-frame clones and lacks some. The D gene and trimming were derived from the DNA, and the V and J assignments and clone size from that table. This sample has a few hundred thousand clones, with 85% to 90% found just once. The sample originates from a study of blood T cell repertoires in COVID-19. For the study at large: Sites across the United States, Italy and Spain contributed samples from acute and convalescent COVID-19. T cells, B-cell-depleted T cells, or PBMCs provided the cDNA or gDNA that served as material.

This CDR3 region has 14 residues. V was pared by 6 bases and J by 5 bases, with 3 bases of the junction left unmatched. Germline V lookup: CDR1 LNHDA, CDR2 SQIVND (reference sequence). The sequence came from a man in his late teens or twenties with active or convalescent COVID-19. Sequencing input: peripheral blood. The chain has TRBV19 and TRBJ2-7, with TRBD2 identical over 14 bases. The CDR3 DNA follows: TGTGCCAGTAGCCGGGGACTAGCGGGAGACGAGCAGTACTTC. It encodes CASSRGLAGDEQYF.